These 29 T cell receptor beta chains came from one sample sequenced in a study of blood T cell repertoires in COVID-19. Method: immunoSEQ multiplex PCR; TCRdb's copy keeps in-frame clones and lacks some. The sample records roughly 430,000 clones, roughly 90% being singletons. Sequenced input: PBMCs or T cells enriched from blood (not recorded which). The receptors stem from a woman between 40 and 50 years old with acute COVID-19.

CDR3 sequence reads: CASSEWTSGGYQETQYF. The CDR3, as DNA: TGTGCCAGCAGTGAATGGACTAGCGGGGGGTACCAAGAGACCCAGTACTTC. V usage is TRBV25-1 and J usage is TRBJ2-5, with 14 nucleotides matching TRBD2. V lost 1 base to trimming and J lost 0 bases; unmatched junction nucleotides: 1. From germline, CDR1 is MGHDK and CDR2 SYGVNS. The CDR3 spans 17 residues.

In this sample, this clone turned up a few times. The chain has TRBV4-1 and TRBJ2-7; unclear D gene. The germline gives CDR1 MGHRA, CDR2 YSYEKL. The CDR3 is 16 amino acids. Trimming stripped 1 base from V and 1 base from J, with 14 bases between. CDR3 sequence: CASSQVGGMRSYEQYF. The DNA of the CDR3 is TGCGCCAGCAGCCAAGTTGGTGGTATGCGTTCCTACGAGCAGTACTTC.

The V call is TRBV5-1, the J call TRBJ1-2; 7 bases line up with TRBD1. Germline trimming cut 4 bases from V and 2 bases from J; bases unmatched to any gene: 5. There are 14 residues in the CDR3. Germline loops: CDR1 SGHRS, CDR2 YFSETQ. In DNA form, the CDR3 reads TGCGCCAGCAGCGGGGTGACAGGGAACTATGGCTACACCTTC. Translated, it gives CASSGVTGNYGYTF.

This chain uses TRBV2 with TRBJ2-7; D unresolved. V was trimmed by 2 bases and J by 6 bases, leaving 11 bases between them. This CDR3 has 13 amino acids. Germline-derived CDR1 and CDR2 are SNHLY and FYNNEI. The DNA of the CDR3 is TGTGCCAGCAGTGAAAGTCGAACTGGCGAGCAGTACTTC. Translation gives CASSESRTGEQYF. Looking up the rest from reference TRBV2 and TRBJ2-7 gives the full variable domain: EPEVTQTPSHQVTQMGQEVILRCVPISNHLYFYWYRQILGQKVEFLVSFYNNEISEKSEIFDDQFSVERPDGSNFTLKIRSTKLEDSAMYFCASSESRTGEQYFGPGTRLTVT.

This clone was seen only a few times. V and J are TRBV6-5 and TRBJ1-1; D perhaps matches TRBD1 (6 bases). Germline CDR1 and CDR2: MNHEY and SVGAGI. V shed 8 bases and J shed 5 bases, with 21 bases lying between them. The CDR3 totals 15 residues. Here the CDR3 reads CASERTQGQGTEAFF. DNA of the CDR3: TGTGCCAGCGAAAGAACCCAAGGGCAGGGGACTGAAGCTTTCTTT.

This clone turned up a few times. This chain uses TRBV7-2 with TRBJ1-2; D call uncertain. This CDR3 has 14 amino acids. Trimming stripped 0 bases from V and 0 bases from J, with 5 bases between. The germline CDR1 and CDR2 sequences are SGHTA and FQGNSA. The CDR3 sequence: CASSLAAANYGYTF. CDR3 bases: TGTGCCAGCAGCTTAGCGGCAGCTAACTATGGCTACACCTTC.

There are a few counts of this clone. The chain links TRBV30 to TRBJ1-5; 9 bases are shared with TRBD1. This CDR3 is built from 13 residues. Germline V gives CDR1 GTSNPN, CDR2 SVGIG (reference sequence). After removal of 0 bases from V and 6 bases from J, the junction contained 0 bases not matched to a gene. The CDR3 region has the DNA TGTGCCTGGAGTGTACAGGGGGCTCAGCCCCAGCATTTT. The encoded protein is CAWSVQGAQPQHF.

The rearrangement links TRBV19 to TRBJ2-1; TRBD1 might be the D (6 bases). Per the germline V gene, CDR1 is LNHDA and CDR2 is SQIVND (reference sequence). Trimming took 3 bases from V and 13 from J, leaving 19 bases between them. The CDR3 is 14 amino acids. The CDR3 reads CASSIRDTDSRQFF. CDR3 DNA: TGTGCCAGTAGTATTAGGGACACAGACTCTCGCCAGTTCTTC.

This clone appeared a few times. This chain links TRBV3-1 (or the pseudogene TRBV3-2) with TRBJ1-2; unclear D gene. CDR1 is LGHDT and CDR2 is YNNKEL in the germline V gene (reference sequence). The V and J ends lost 7 bases and 5 bases respectively, with 17 bases between them. There are 14 residues in the CDR3. CDR3 DNA sequence: TGTGCCAGCAAATCGGGAAGGCCCCCTTATGGCTACACCTTC. Protein product: CASKSGRPPYGYTF.

This clone turned up a few times. In DNA, the CDR3 is TGTGCCAGCAGCTTGGGTGCCGGGACTCCCACAGATACGCAGTATTTT. Translating gives CASSLGAGTPTDTQYF. The chain carries TRBV7-9 and TRBJ2-3, with D possibly matching TRBD2 (6 bases). Between the trimmed V and J ends, which lost 3 bases and 2 bases, there was a span of 15 bases. CDR1 SEHNR and CDR2 FQNEAQ come from the germline V gene (reference sequence). The CDR3 extends over 16 amino acids.

The chain couples TRBV30 to TRBJ1-6; weak D call: TRBD1 (6 bases). The germline gives CDR1 GTSNPN, CDR2 SVGIG (reference sequence). CDR3 length: 14 residues. V was clipped by 1 base and J by 6 bases, with 10 bases between them. CDR3 in DNA: TGTGCCTGGAGTGGGCAGGGGATTAATTCACCCCTCCACTTT. Protein: CAWSGQGINSPLHF.

This chain joins TRBV6-1 and TRBJ1-1, with D unclear. The CDR3 has 14 residues. The germline V and J ends were trimmed by 1 base and 2 bases, with 8 bases remaining between them. Looked up from germline, CDR1 is MNHNS and CDR2 is SASEGT. The CDR3 nucleotides read TGTGCCAGCAGTGAAGAATTCTTTAACACTGAAGCTTTCTTT. Its translation: CASSEEFFNTEAFF.

V usage is TRBV9 and J usage is TRBJ1-2; TRBD1 might be the D (6 bases). The CDR3 runs to 16 residues. The V end was cut by 0 bases, the J end by 0 bases, with 12 bases between. CDR1 SGDLS and CDR2 YYNGEE come from the germline V gene. The CDR3, as DNA: TGTGCCAGCAGCGTAGGCGGGGGACAAACTAACTATGGCTACACCTTC. Its protein product is CASSVGGGQTNYGYTF.

This chain connects TRBV30 to TRBJ2-1; perhaps TRBD2 as D (6 bases). V was pared by 0 bases and J by 7 bases, with 10 bases between. This CDR3 has 13 amino acids. Germline V gene data show CDR1 as GTSNPN and CDR2 as SVGIG (reference sequence). The chain's CDR3 is CAWSVFRGNEQFF. CDR3 in DNA: TGTGCCTGGAGTGTATTTCGGGGGAATGAGCAGTTCTTC. The full variable domain, completed using reference TRBV30 and TRBJ2-1, is SQTIHQWPATLVQPVGSPLSLECTVEGTSNPNLYWYRQAAGRGLQLLFYSVGIGQISSEVPQNLSASRPQDRQFILSSKKLLLSDSGFYLCAWSVFRGNEQFFGPGTRLTVL.

The rearrangement joins TRBV18 to TRBJ2-1; tentatively, D is TRBD1 (6 bases). This CDR3 spans 15 amino acids. Trimming took off 4 bases at V and 2 bases at J, with 12 bases between the two ends. Germline CDR1 is KGHSH and CDR2 is LQKENI. CDR3 in amino acids: CASSHGQSAYNEQFF. The CDR3 DNA reads as TGTGCCAGCTCACACGGACAGTCTGCCTACAATGAGCAGTTCTTC.

The genes are TRBV21-1 and TRBJ2-1; TRBD1, the D gene given by the table, was not confirmed from the DNA. TRBV21-1 is a pseudogene segment. The CDR3 is 15 amino acids. Here the CDR3 reads CASSRDRGLQNEQFF. Written as DNA, the CDR3 is TGTGCCAGCAGCCGGGACAGGGGGCTTCAAAATGAGCAGTTCTTC.

The rearrangement uses TRBV7-6 and TRBJ2-1, with TRBD2 as a possible D gene (6 bases). With 4 bases removed from V and 5 bases from J, the gap between germline ends came to 12 bases. CDR1 and CDR2 (germline): SGHVS, FNYEAQ. The CDR3 has 14 residues. CDR3 in DNA: TGTGCCAGCAGCTCCCTGGGGGGAAACAATGAGCAGTTCTTC. It codes for CASSSLGGNNEQFF. Filled out from reference TRBV7-6 and TRBJ2-1, the complete variable domain reads GAGVSQSPRYKVTKRGQDVALRCDPISGHVSLYWYRQALGQGPEFLTYFNYEAQQDKSGLPNDRFSAERPEGSISTLTIQRTEQRDSAMYRCASSSLGGNNEQFFGPGTRLTVL.

This chain connects TRBV20-1 to TRBJ1-1; 7 bases match TRBD1. Germline V gene data show CDR1 as DFQATT and CDR2 as SNEGSKA (reference sequence). CDR3 length equals 11 residues. Unmatched junction bases numbered 4, after V lost 4 bases and J lost 8 bases. The CDR3 spells CSANRQGEAFF. For the CDR3, the DNA is TGCAGTGCTAACCGACAGGGAGAAGCTTTCTTT.

The CDR3 loop reads CASSYRRQGPYGYTF. DNA of the CDR3: TGTGCCAGCAGTTACCGGCGACAGGGCCCGTATGGCTACACCTTC. The rearrangement links TRBV6-5 to TRBJ1-2, with TRBD1 matching 7 bases. Germline V gives CDR1 MNHEY, CDR2 SVGAGI. This CDR3 contains 15 residues. V lost 2 bases to trimming and J lost 5 bases; unmatched junction nucleotides: 8.

The gene calls are TRBV7-9 and TRBJ2-1; perhaps TRBD1 as D (5 bases). The CDR3 spans 13 residues. The germline gives CDR1 SEHNR, CDR2 FQNEAQ (reference sequence). The germline V and J ends were trimmed by 5 bases and 7 bases, with 12 bases remaining between them. CDR3 in DNA: TGTGCCAGCAGCCCAGGGTTGAGGAATGAGCAGTTCTTC. Protein sequence: CASSPGLRNEQFF.

The chain joins TRBV29-1 to TRBJ2-3; possible D gene TRBD1, 6 bases. The CDR3 covers 14 residues. Trimming left V 5 bases short and J 5 bases short, with 17 bases between. CDR1 is SQVTM, CDR2 ANQGSEA, per germline. The CDR3 bases are TGCAGCGTTACTTGGGACACCGGCATAGATACGCAGTATTTT. Translated: CSVTWDTGIDTQYF.

The CDR3 here is CASEVGRGYSYEQYF. The DNA for the CDR3 is TGTGCTAGTGAAGTCGGCAGGGGGTACTCCTACGAGCAGTACTTC. The V and J genes are TRBV12-5 and TRBJ2-7; TRBD1 aligns across 7 bases. CDR1 is LGHNT and CDR2 is FRNRAP in the germline V gene. CDR3 length: 15 amino acids. The ends lost 7 bases at V and 0 bases at J; junction bases unmatched: 9.

V usage is TRBV19 and J usage is TRBJ1-5; 7 bases line up with TRBD1. The CDR3 has 16 amino acids. The V gene's germline CDR1 is LNHDA and CDR2 SQIVND (reference sequence). V dropped 5 bases and J dropped 4; count of bases not matched to a gene: 11. The CDR3 nucleotides are TGTGCCAGTAGTCAACAAGGGGACAGTACAAATCAGCCCCAGCATTTT. Its protein product is CASSQQGDSTNQPQHF.

The chain uses TRBV5-1 and TRBJ1-4, with D uncertain. The CDR3 extends over 13 amino acids. The germline V and J ends were trimmed by 4 bases and 8 bases, with 12 bases remaining between them. Germline V lookup: CDR1 SGHRS, CDR2 YFSETQ. CDR3 DNA: TGCGCCAGCAGCCTGGGGTTCGGGGAAAAACTGTTTTTT. It specifies CASSLGFGEKLFF.

The chain uses TRBV5-5 and TRBJ2-5; 7 positions agree with TRBD1. Germline V CDR1 and CDR2: SGHKS, YYEKEE (reference sequence). Germline trimming cut 5 bases from V and 1 base from J; bases unmatched to any gene: 2. The CDR3 sequence is 13 residues long. The CDR3 protein is CASRWTGQETQYF. CDR3 DNA: TGTGCCAGCAGATGGACAGGCCAAGAGACCCAGTACTTC.

The chain links TRBV27 to TRBJ2-2, with a weak D call TRBD2 (5 bases). Trimming stripped 3 bases from V and 6 bases from J, with 11 bases between. In germline, CDR1 is MNHEY, CDR2 SMNVEV (reference sequence). The CDR3 spans 14 residues. The CDR3 region is CASSFAGLSGELFF. CDR3 bases: TGTGCCAGCAGTTTCGCGGGTCTCTCCGGGGAGCTGTTTTTT.

The J gene is TRBJ2-1, the V gene TRBV18; 15 positions agree with TRBD2. The germline V gene encodes CDR1 KGHSH and CDR2 LQKENI. J lost 0 bases, V lost 4 bases, and 7 bases had no gene match. The length of the CDR3 is 19 residues. CDR3 bases: TGTGCCAGCTCACGGGGGACTAGCGGGGGGCGGAGCTCCTACAATGAGCAGTTCTTC. This sequence encodes CASSRGTSGGRSSYNEQFF.

This clone was observed a handful of times. V gene TRBV12-3 or TRBV12-4 combines with J gene TRBJ2-2; 9 bases fit TRBD1. The CDR3 is made up of 13 amino acids. V lost 10 bases to trimming and J lost 7 bases; unmatched junction nucleotides: 7. The DNA of the CDR3 is TGTGCCACCAAGACAGGGGGTGGCGGGGAGCTGTTTTTT. Amino acids: CATKTGGGGELFF.

Note on this clone: This sample includes further DNA sequences coding for the same CDR3. This chain connects TRBV11-2 to TRBJ2-7, with TRBD2 matching over 8 bases. J gave up 2 bases and V 1 base, and 1 base lay outside the gene matches. The CDR3 covers 14 residues. Germline V lookup: CDR1 SGHAT, CDR2 FQNNGV. The CDR3 bases are TGTGCCAGCAGCTTAGGCGGGGGGACCTACGAGCAGTACTTC. Protein: CASSLGGGTYEQYF.